The 16 T cell receptor beta chains in this list originate from one sample, sequenced in a study of T cell clonality in common variable immunodeficiency. TCRdb's table, derived via immunoSEQ multiplex PCR, lists solely in-frame clones and lacks some. The sample is made up of fewer than 55,000 clones, none counted only once. The sample taken for sequencing was peripheral blood mononuclear cells. These receptors originate from a person aged 18-70 years in good health.

This clone was seen many times. Read data end 3 residues before the CDR3 end; the end is taken from the germline J gene. V and J are TRBV20-1 and TRBJ2-2, with D possibly matching TRBD1 (6 bases). With 0 bases removed from V and 6 bases from J, the gap between germline ends came to 17 bases. The germline gives CDR1 DFQATT, CDR2 SNEGSKA (reference sequence). The CDR3 is made up of 16 amino acids. The CDR3 protein is CSARDHGQGNPGELFF. The covered CDR3 bases are TGCAGTGCTAGAGATCATGGGCAGGGGAATCCCGGGGAG.

This clone was counted at least ten times. The observed sequence ends 3 residues before the CDR3 terminus, with the missing tail filled in from the germline J gene. V usage is TRBV5-1 and J usage is TRBJ1-2; the match to TRBD1 covers 7 bases. The V gene's germline CDR1 is SGHRS and CDR2 YFSETQ. V gave up 3 bases and J gave up 1 base; unmatched junction bases: 3. This CDR3 comprises 14 residues. CDR3 in amino acids: CASSSRDSNYGYTF. Partial CDR3 DNA: TGCGCCAGCAGCTCCCGGGACAGTAACTATGGC.

This clone appeared many times. The read falls 3 residues short of the CDR3 end, and the missing part is taken from the germline J gene. The rearrangement links TRBV19 to TRBJ2-3; 10 bases are shared with TRBD2. Germline V CDR1 and CDR2: LNHDA, SQIVND (reference sequence). The CDR3 has 17 residues. V was pared by 5 bases and J by 6 bases, with 14 bases of the junction left unmatched. The CDR3: CASSSRGSGRAGDTQYF. The DNA read from the CDR3 is TGTGCCAGTAGTTCCAGGGGGAGCGGGAGGGCCGGGGATACG.

At least ten counts were recorded for this clone. The sequence runs out 3 residues before the end of the CDR3; the remainder is reconstructed from the germline J gene. The chain couples TRBV4-1 to TRBJ2-7, with D perhaps matching TRBD2 (7 bases). Between the trimmed V and J ends, which lost 0 bases and 6 bases, there was a span of 15 bases. The V gene's germline CDR1 is MGHRA and CDR2 YSYEKL. This CDR3 has 15 residues. The CDR3 spells CASSQEAGAAREQYF. The sequenced part of the CDR3 DNA is TGCGCCAGCAGCCAAGAGGCGGGGGCGGCGCGCGAG.

This clone appeared a few times. The read halts 3 residues ahead of the CDR3 end, with the missing end drawn from the germline J gene. J is TRBJ1-1 and V is TRBV11-2, with D tentatively TRBD1 (6 bases). Germline V gene sequence: CDR1 SGHAT, CDR2 FQNNGV. Deletions cut 1 base from V and 4 bases from J, with 13 bases between. The CDR3 is made up of 15 amino acids. CDR3 loop: CASSLVMVRGTEAFF. CDR3 DNA (partial): TGTGCCAGCAGCTTAGTCATGGTCAGGGGCACTGAA.

Turning to this clone: The CDR3 end falls 3 residues outside the read, so it is completed with the germline J gene. The rearrangement links TRBV16 to TRBJ1-5, with 9 positions matching TRBD1. The CDR3 length is 15 residues. J lost 7 bases, V lost 5 bases, and 9 bases had no gene match. Germline V gives CDR1 KGHSY, CDR2 FQNENV. The CDR3 DNA, read in part, is TGTGCCAGCAGCTATCCGGGACAGGGCCTCCAGCCC. This codes for CASSYPGQGLQP. The whole CDR3 sequence reads CASSYPGQGLQPQHF.

Ten or more counts support this clone. Read sequence stops 3 residues before the CDR3 end, and the germline J gene provides the missing end. The J gene is TRBJ1-2, the V gene TRBV30; 8 bases match TRBD1. Per germline, CDR1 GTSNPN and CDR2 SVGIG (reference sequence). V shed 4 bases, J shed 3 bases, and the junction held 4 bases outside the gene matches. CDR3 length: 13 amino acids. The sequenced part of the CDR3 DNA is TGTGCCTGGACGGACAGGGAGGACTATGGC. This sequence encodes CAWTDREDYG. In full, the CDR3 reads CAWTDREDYGYTF.

There are many counts of this clone. The read is 3 residues too short to cover the CDR3 end, so that end is filled in from the germline J gene. The gene calls are TRBV20-1 and TRBJ2-1; no reliable D call. The CDR3 has 14 residues. CDR1 and CDR2 from the germline V gene are DFQATT and SNEGSKA (reference sequence). V shed 3 bases and J shed 3 bases, with 12 bases lying between them. Partial CDR3 DNA: TGCAGTGCTAGCCATTGGCGGAACTACAATGAG. Translated: CSASHWRNYNE. Given in full, the CDR3 is CSASHWRNYNEQFF.

The table lists this clone with many counts. The DNA ends 3 residues before the CDR3 does, and the rest of the CDR3 is filled in from the germline J gene. V is TRBV11-2 and J is TRBJ1-6; D uncertain. V was clipped by 0 bases and J by 10 bases, with 7 bases between them. CDR1 SGHAT and CDR2 FQNNGV come from the germline V gene. This CDR3 contains 13 residues. The CDR3: CASSLDLGSPLHF. The DNA read from the CDR3 is TGTGCCAGCAGCTTAGATTTAGGGTCACCC.

This clone was recorded at least ten times. The read comes to an end 3 residues before the CDR3 does, leaving the germline J gene to fill in the end. The V gene is TRBV20-1, the J gene TRBJ1-2; 8 bases align to TRBD1. The CDR3 totals 15 residues. V gave up 0 bases and J gave up 6 bases; unmatched junction bases: 9. The germline V gene encodes CDR1 DFQATT and CDR2 SNEGSKA (reference sequence). Partial CDR3 DNA: TGCAGTGCTAGAGATCGGGGGAGGGGACAGGATGGC. Amino acids: CSARDRGRGQDG. The CDR3 in its entirety is CSARDRGRGQDGYTF.

To note about this clone: The CDR3 end lies 3 residues beyond the end of the read and is filled in from the germline J gene. The V and J genes are TRBV30 and TRBJ1-5, with D possibly matching TRBD1 (5 bases). This CDR3 has 15 residues. Germline V CDR1 and CDR2: GTSNPN, SVGIG (reference sequence). V was cut by 2 bases and J by 6 bases, with 17 bases left in between. Incomplete CDR3 DNA: TGTGCCTGGAGTCGTATCCAGGGAGTCGGTCAGCCC. It is translated as CAWSRIQGVGQP. The full CDR3 reads CAWSRIQGVGQPQHF.

This clone showed up many times. The CDR3 end lies 3 residues beyond the end of the read and is filled in from the germline J gene. The chain employs TRBV5-1 and TRBJ2-3; D is possibly TRBD2 (6 bases). This CDR3 has 17 amino acids. Trimming removed 2 bases at V and 4 bases at J, with 20 bases between. Germline assignment: CDR1 SGHRS and CDR2 YFSETQ. Partial CDR3 DNA: TGCGCCAGCAGCTTAGAAAGACTAGGGCTCATAGCAGATACG. This encodes CASSLERLGLIADT. The CDR3, in full, reads CASSLERLGLIADTQYF.

This clone was recorded many times. Sequence at one end of the junction differs from germline and may be a read error. The read comes to an end 3 residues before the CDR3 does, leaving the germline J gene to fill in the end. V usage is TRBV5-1 and J usage is TRBJ2-6; 7 bases map to TRBD2. This CDR3 has 14 residues. Germline-derived CDR1 and CDR2 are SGHRS and YFSETQ. Incomplete CDR3 DNA: TGCGCCAGCATGGGGGGGATTGGGTCCAACGTC. Its protein is CASMGGIGSNV. The complete CDR3 sequence is CASMGGIGSNVLTF.

This clone showed up many times. The read ends 3 residues shy of where the CDR3 ends; the end is completed using the germline J gene. V gene TRBV6-1 combines with J gene TRBJ2-1; TRBD1 matches at 9 bases. Per the germline V gene, CDR1 is MNHNS and CDR2 is SASEGT. The V segment lost 2 bases and the J segment 8 bases; nucleotides outside the gene matches: 7. The length of the CDR3 is 15 residues. CDR3 amino acids: CASSEPGQGVHEQFF. The CDR3 DNA, read in part, is TGTGCCAGCAGTGAACCGGGACAGGGTGTACATGAG.

With regard to this clone: The read ends 3 residues before the CDR3 terminus; that terminus is restored from the germline J gene. The J gene is TRBJ2-2, the V gene TRBV11-3; 8 bases map to TRBD1. CDR3 length: 15 amino acids. J lost 6 bases, V lost 5 bases, and 8 bases had no gene match. Germline CDR1 and CDR2: SGHNT and YENEEA. The CDR3 sequence is CASSGGQVGAGELFF. The CDR3 bases that were read are TGTGCCAGCAGCGGGGGACAGGTCGGCGCCGGGGAG.

Ten or more counts support this clone. The CDR3 goes on 3 residues after the read ends, and that part is filled in from the germline J gene. V gene TRBV4-1 combines with J gene TRBJ2-7; possible D gene TRBD1, 6 bases. Germline V gives CDR1 MGHRA, CDR2 YSYEKL. This CDR3 comprises 16 residues. Trimming took off 0 bases at V and 0 bases at J, with 12 bases between the two ends. The CDR3 loop reads CASSQDRTAPSYEQYF. Incomplete CDR3 DNA: TGCGCCAGCAGCCAAGATCGGACAGCTCCCTCCTACGAG.